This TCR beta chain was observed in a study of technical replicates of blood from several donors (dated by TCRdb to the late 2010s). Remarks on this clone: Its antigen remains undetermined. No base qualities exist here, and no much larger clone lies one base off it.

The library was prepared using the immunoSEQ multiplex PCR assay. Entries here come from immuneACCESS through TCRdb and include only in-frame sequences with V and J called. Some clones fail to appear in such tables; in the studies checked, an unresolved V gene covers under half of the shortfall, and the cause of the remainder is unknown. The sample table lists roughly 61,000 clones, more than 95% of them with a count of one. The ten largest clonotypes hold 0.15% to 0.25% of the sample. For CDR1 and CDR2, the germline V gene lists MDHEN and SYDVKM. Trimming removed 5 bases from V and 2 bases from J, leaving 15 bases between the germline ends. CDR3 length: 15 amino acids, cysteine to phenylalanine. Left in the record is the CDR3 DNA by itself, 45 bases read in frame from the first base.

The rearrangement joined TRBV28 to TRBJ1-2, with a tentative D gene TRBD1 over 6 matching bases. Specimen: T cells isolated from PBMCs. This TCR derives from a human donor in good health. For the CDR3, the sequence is CASSGDIWFNYGYTF. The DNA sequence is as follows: TGTGCCAGCAGTGGGGACATCTGGTTCAACTATGGCTACACCTTC.